This record covers a single T cell receptor (beta chain). Adults between roughly 18 and 90 years of age took part from 24 US areas. Donors were grouped by their self-reported clinical history. Sequencing used immunoSEQ multiplex PCR; TCRdb keeps in-frame clones, though not all of them. This sample yields approximately 210,000 clones, of which 65% to 80% are seen a single time; less than 20% belongs to the top ten. The data stem from a study of blood T cell repertoires in COVID-19. Study summary: Spain, Italy and the United States supplied samples that represented acute and convalescent COVID-19. Sample material is recorded as cDNA or gDNA derived from T cells, B-cell-depleted T cells, or PBMCs.

The TCR sequence derives from a woman in her forties or fifties with acute COVID-19. The sequenced material came from PBMCs or T cells enriched from blood (not recorded which).

Here the CDR3 reads CASSLALGNTIYF. The CDR3 coding sequence is TGTGCCAGCAGCTTAGCTCTCGGAAACACCATATATTTT. This chain connects TRBV11-2 to TRBJ1-3; D gene unclear. Germline CDR1 reads SGHAT; CDR2 reads FQNNGV. CDR3 size: 13 residues. The germline V and J ends were trimmed by 1 base and 4 bases, with 5 bases remaining between them.